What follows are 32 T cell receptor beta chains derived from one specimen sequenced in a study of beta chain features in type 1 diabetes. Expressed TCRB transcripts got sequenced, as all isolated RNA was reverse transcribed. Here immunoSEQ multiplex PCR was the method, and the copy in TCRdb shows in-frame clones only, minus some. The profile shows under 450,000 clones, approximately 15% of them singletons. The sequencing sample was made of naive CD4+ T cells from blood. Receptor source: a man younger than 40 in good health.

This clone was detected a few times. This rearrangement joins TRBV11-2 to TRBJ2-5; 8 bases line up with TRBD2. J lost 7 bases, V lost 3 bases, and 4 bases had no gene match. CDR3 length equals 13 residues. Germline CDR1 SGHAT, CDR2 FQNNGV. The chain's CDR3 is CASSLTSEGTQYF. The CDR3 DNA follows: TGTGCCAGCAGCTTGACTAGCGAAGGGACCCAGTACTTC. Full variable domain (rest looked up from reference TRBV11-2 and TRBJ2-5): EAGVAQSPRYKIIEKRQSVAFWCNPISGHATLYWYQQILGQGPKLLIQFQNNGVVDDSQLPKDRFSAERLKGVDSTLKIQPAKLEDSAVYLCASSLTSEGTQYFGPGTRLLVL.

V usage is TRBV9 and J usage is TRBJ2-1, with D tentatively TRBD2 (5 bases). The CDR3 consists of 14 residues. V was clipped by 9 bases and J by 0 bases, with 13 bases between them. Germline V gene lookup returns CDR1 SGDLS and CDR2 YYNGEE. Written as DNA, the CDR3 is TGTGCCATCACCGGGGTCATCTCCTACAATGAGCAGTTCTTC. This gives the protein CAITGVISYNEQFF.

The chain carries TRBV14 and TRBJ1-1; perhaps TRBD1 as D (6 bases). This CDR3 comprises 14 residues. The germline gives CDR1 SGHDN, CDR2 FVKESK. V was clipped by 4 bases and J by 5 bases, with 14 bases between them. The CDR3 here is CASSRLSRGTEAFF. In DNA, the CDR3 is TGTGCCAGCAGCCGACTATCGAGGGGGACTGAAGCTTTCTTT.

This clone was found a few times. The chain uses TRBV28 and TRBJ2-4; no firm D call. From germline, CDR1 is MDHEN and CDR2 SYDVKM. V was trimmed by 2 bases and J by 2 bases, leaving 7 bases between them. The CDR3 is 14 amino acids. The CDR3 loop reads CASSLLLPKNIQYF. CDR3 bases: TGTGCCAGCAGTTTACTGCTTCCCAAAAACATTCAGTACTTC.

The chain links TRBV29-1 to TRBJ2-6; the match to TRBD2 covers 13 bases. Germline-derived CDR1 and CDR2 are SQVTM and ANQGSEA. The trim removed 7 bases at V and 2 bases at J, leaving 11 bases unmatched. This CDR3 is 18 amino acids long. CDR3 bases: TGCAGCGGTGGGCGGACTAGCGGGAGAGGAACTGGGGCCAACGTCCTGACTTTC. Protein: CSGGRTSGRGTGANVLTF. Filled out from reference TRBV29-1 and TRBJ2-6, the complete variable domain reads SAVISQKPSRDICQRGTSLTIQCQVDSQVTMMFWYRQQPGQSLTLIATANQGSEATYESGFVIDKFPISRPNLTFSTLTVSNMSPEDSSIYLCSGGRTSGRGTGANVLTFGAGSRLTVL.

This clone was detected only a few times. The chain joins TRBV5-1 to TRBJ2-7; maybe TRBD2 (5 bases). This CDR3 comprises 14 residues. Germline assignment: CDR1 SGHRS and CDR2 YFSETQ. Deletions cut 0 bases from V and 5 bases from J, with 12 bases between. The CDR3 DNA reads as TGCGCCAGCAGCTTGGAGGGAAGCGGCGACGAGCAGTACTTC. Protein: CASSLEGSGDEQYF.

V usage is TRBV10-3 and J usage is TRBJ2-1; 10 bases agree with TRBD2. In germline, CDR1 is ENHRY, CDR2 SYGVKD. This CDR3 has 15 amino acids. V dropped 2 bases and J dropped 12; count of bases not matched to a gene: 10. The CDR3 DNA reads TGTGCCATCAGTGAGAAGACTAGCGGGCCGTTCGGGCAGTTCTTC. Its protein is CAISEKTSGPFGQFF.

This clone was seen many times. As DNA, the CDR3 is TGCAGCGTTGAATCAGGGAATGGCTACACCTTC. Translation: CSVESGNGYTF. The genes are TRBV29-1 and TRBJ1-2, with D perhaps matching TRBD1 (5 bases). Deletions cut 2 bases from V and 6 bases from J, with 7 bases between. Germline lookup yields CDR1 SQVTM and CDR2 ANQGSEA. The CDR3 runs to 11 residues. The full variable domain, its missing parts supplied by reference TRBV29-1 and TRBJ1-2, is SAVISQKPSRDICQRGTSLTIQCQVDSQVTMMFWYRQQPGQSLTLIATANQGSEATYESGFVIDKFPISRPNLTFSTLTVSNMSPEDSSIYLCSVESGNGYTFGSGTRLTVV.

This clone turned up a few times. This chain's CDR3 is CSGTGSGGYTF. The CDR3 nucleotides are TGCAGCGGAACAGGTTCGGGGGGCTACACCTTC. V and J are TRBV29-1 and TRBJ1-2; a weak D match, TRBD1 (5 bases). The germline V gene has CDR1 SQVTM and CDR2 ANQGSEA. Trimming pared 7 bases from V and 8 bases from J, leaving 14 bases between. CDR3 length: 11 amino acids.

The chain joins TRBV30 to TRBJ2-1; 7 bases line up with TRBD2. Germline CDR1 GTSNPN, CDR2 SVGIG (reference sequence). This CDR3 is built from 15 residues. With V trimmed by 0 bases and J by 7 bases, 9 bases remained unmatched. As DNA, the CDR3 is TGTGCCTGGAGTGTACTTTCGGGGCGGGGGAATGAGCAGTTCTTC. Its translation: CAWSVLSGRGNEQFF.

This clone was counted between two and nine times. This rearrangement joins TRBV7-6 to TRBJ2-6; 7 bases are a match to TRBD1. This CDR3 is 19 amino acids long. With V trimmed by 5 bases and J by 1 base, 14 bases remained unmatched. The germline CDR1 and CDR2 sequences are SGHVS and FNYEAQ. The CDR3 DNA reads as TGTGCCAGCAGCCACCCTCGAGGACAGGAAACGTCTGGGGCCAACGTCCTGACTTTC. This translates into CASSHPRGQETSGANVLTF.

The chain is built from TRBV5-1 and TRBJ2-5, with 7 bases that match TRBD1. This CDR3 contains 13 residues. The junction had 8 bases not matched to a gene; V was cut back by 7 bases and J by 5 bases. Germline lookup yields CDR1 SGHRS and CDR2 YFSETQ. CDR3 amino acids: CASSPDRSETQYF. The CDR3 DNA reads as TGCGCCAGCTCCCCGGACAGGTCGGAGACCCAGTACTTC.

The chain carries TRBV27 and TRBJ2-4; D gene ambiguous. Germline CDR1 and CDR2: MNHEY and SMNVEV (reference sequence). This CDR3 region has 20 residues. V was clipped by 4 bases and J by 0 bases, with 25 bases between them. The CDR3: CASSSTAPDVAPLAKNIQYF. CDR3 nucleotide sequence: TGTGCCAGCAGTTCCACGGCGCCTGACGTAGCACCCCTAGCCAAAAACATTCAGTACTTC.

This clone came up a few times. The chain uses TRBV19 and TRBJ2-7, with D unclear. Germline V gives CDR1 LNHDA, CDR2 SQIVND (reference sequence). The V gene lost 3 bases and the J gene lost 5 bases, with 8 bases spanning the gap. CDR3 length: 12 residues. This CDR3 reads CASSMTLHEQYV. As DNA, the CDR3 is TGTGCCAGTAGTATGACCCTCCACGAGCAGTACGTC.

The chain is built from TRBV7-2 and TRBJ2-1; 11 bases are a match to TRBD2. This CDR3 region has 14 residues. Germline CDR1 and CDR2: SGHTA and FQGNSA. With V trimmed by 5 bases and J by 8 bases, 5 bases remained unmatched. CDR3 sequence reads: CASSPTSGSYEQFF. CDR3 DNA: TGTGCCAGCAGCCCCACTAGCGGGAGCTATGAGCAGTTCTTC.

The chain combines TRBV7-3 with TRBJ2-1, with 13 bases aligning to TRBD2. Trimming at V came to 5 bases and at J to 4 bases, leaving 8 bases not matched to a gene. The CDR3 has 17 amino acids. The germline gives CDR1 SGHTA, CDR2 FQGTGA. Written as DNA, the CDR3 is TGTGCCAGCAGCATGGAACCGGGACTAGCGGGATACAATGAGCAGTTCTTC. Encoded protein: CASSMEPGLAGYNEQFF.

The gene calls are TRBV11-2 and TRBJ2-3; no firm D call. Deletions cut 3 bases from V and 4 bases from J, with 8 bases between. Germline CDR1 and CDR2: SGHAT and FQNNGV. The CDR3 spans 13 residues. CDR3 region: CASSFPGADTQYF. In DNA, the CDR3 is TGTGCCAGCAGCTTCCCTGGGGCAGATACGCAGTATTTT.

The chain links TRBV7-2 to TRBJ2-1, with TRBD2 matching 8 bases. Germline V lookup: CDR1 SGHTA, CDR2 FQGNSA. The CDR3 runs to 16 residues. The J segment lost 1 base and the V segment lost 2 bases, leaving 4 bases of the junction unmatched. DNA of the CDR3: TGTGCCAGCAGCTTATATAGCGGGATTTCCTACAATGAGCAGTTCTTC. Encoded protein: CASSLYSGISYNEQFF.

The CDR3 here is CASSQVRSTDTQYF. CDR3 DNA: TGCGCCAGCAGCCAAGTTAGATCCACAGATACGCAGTATTTT. The rearrangement uses TRBV4-1 and TRBJ2-3, with no clear D. V was shortened by 1 base and J by 2 bases, with 7 bases between the two germline ends. The V gene's germline CDR1 is MGHRA and CDR2 YSYEKL. The CDR3 runs 14 residues.

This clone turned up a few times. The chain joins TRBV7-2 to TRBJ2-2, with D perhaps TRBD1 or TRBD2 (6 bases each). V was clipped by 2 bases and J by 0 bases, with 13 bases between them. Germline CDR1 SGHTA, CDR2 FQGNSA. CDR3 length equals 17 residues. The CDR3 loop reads CASSLFGGPSNTGELFF. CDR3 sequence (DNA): TGTGCCAGCAGCTTATTCGGGGGCCCTTCGAACACCGGGGAGCTGTTTTTT. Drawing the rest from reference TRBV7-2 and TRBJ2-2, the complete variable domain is GAGVSQSPSNKVTEKGKDVELRCDPISGHTALYWYRQSLGQGLEFLIYFQGNSAPDKSGLPSDRFSAERTGGSVSTLTIQRTQQEDSAVYLCASSLFGGPSNTGELFFGEGSRLTVL.

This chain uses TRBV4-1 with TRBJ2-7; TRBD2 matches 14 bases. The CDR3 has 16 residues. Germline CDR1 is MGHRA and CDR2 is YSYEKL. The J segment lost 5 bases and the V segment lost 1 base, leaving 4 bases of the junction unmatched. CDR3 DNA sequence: TGCGCCAGCAGCCAAGGACTAGCGGGGGGGCCCCACGAGCAGTACTTC. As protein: CASSQGLAGGPHEQYF.

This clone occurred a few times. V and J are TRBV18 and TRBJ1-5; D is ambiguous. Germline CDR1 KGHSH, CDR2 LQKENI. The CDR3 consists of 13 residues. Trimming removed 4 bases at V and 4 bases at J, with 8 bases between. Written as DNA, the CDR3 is TGTGCCAGCTCACGAAACTCGAATCAGCCCCAGCATTTT. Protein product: CASSRNSNQPQHF.

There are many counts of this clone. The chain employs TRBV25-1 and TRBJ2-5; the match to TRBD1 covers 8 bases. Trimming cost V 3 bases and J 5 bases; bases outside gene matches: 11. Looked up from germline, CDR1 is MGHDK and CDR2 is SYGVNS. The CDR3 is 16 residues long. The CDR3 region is CASSDHSPGGEETQYF. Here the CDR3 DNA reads TGTGCCAGCAGTGACCATTCGCCAGGGGGCGAGGAGACCCAGTACTTC.

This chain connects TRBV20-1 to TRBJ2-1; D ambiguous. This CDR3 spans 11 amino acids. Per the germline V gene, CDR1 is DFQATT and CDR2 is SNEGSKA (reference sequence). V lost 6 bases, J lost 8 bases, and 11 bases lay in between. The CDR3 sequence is CSASHIDEQFF. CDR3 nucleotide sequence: TGCAGTGCGTCTCATATAGATGAGCAGTTCTTC.

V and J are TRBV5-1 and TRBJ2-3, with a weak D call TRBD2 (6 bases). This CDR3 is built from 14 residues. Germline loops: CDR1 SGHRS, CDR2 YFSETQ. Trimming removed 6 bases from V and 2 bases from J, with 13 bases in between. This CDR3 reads CASTPGLFTDTQYF. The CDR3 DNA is TGCGCCAGCACCCCGGGACTCTTCACAGATACGCAGTATTTT.

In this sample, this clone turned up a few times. CDR3 coding DNA: TGTGCCTGGAGTACGGGACGTCTCCCACCTAACTATGGCTACACCTTC. It codes for CAWSTGRLPPNYGYTF. The rearrangement links TRBV30 to TRBJ1-2; possible D gene TRBD1, 5 bases. V was cut by 2 bases and J by 0 bases, with 16 bases left in between. CDR1 and CDR2 from the germline V gene are GTSNPN and SVGIG (reference sequence). There are 16 residues in the CDR3.

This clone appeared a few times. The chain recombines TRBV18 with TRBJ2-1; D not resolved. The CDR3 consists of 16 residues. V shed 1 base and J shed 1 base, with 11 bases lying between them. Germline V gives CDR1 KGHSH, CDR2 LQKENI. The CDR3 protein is CASSPLSGRSYNEQFF. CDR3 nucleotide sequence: TGTGCCAGCTCACCACTGTCGGGCCGGTCCTACAATGAGCAGTTCTTC.

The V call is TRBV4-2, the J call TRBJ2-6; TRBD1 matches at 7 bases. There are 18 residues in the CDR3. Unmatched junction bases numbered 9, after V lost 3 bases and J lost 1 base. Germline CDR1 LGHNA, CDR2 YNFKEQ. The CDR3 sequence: CASSQRTGWESGANVLTF. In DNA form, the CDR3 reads TGTGCCAGCAGCCAGAGGACAGGATGGGAGTCTGGGGCCAACGTCCTGACTTTC.

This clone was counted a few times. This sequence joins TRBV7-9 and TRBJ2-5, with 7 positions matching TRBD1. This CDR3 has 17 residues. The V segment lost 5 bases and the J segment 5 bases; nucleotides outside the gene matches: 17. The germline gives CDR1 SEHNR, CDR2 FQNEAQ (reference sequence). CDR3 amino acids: CASSLITGTGTAETQYF. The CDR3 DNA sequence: TGTGCCAGCAGCCTCATAACCGGGACCGGGACAGCGGAGACCCAGTACTTC.

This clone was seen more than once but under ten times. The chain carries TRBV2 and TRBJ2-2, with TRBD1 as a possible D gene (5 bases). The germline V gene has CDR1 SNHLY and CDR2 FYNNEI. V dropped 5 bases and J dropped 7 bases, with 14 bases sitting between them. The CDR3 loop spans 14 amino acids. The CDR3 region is CASSLRQTGGELFF. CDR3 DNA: TGTGCCAGCAGTCTCCGACAGACTGGCGGGGAGCTGTTTTTT.

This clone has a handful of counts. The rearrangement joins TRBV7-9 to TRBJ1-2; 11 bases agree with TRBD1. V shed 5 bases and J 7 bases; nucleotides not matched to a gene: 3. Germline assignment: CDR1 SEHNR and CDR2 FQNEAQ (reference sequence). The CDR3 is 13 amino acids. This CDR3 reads CASSGQGALGYTF. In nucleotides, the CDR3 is TGTGCCAGCAGCGGACAGGGGGCTCTTGGCTACACCTTC.

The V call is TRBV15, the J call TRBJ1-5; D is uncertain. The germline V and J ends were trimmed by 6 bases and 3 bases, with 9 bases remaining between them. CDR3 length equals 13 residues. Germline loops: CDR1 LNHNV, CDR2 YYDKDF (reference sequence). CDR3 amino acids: CATSPGVNQPQHF. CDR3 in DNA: TGTGCCACCAGTCCGGGAGTCAATCAGCCCCAGCATTTT.